These 15 T cell receptor beta chains originate from one sample sequenced in a study of blood T cell repertoires in COVID-19. Only in-frame clones appear in the TCRdb table, and some are missing; sequencing was by immunoSEQ multiplex PCR. The sample contains about 270,000 clones, about 76% of which appear only once. The sample taken for sequencing was peripheral blood. All receptors derive from a woman aged 55-69 years with active or convalescent COVID-19.

This clone was observed a few times. The V gene is TRBV13, the J gene TRBJ1-2; D unclear. There are 14 residues in the CDR3. Trimming took off 0 bases at V and 3 bases at J, with 8 bases between the two ends. Germline-derived CDR1 and CDR2 are PRHDT and FYEKMQ (reference sequence). DNA for the CDR3: TGTGCCAGCAGCTTAGGGCAGGTTGACTATGGCTACACCTTC. Translation: CASSLGQVDYGYTF.

This clone came up many times. V usage is TRBV13 and J usage is TRBJ2-7, with D possibly matching TRBD2 (5 bases). The CDR3 has 12 amino acids. Germline V gene lookup returns CDR1 PRHDT and CDR2 FYEKMQ (reference sequence). Trimming pared 5 bases from V and 4 bases from J, leaving 9 bases between. CDR3: CASSIGEYEQYF. DNA of the CDR3: TGTGCCAGCAGCATTGGGGAGTACGAGCAGTACTTC.

V is TRBV2 and J is TRBJ1-2; D might be TRBD1 (5 bases). V was cut by 8 bases and J by 2 bases, with 6 bases left in between. The CDR3 consists of 11 residues. In germline, CDR1 is SNHLY, CDR2 FYNNEI. The CDR3 region has the DNA TGTGCCAGCGGGGCGAACTATGGCTACACCTTC. The encoded protein is CASGANYGYTF.

This clone was seen only a few times. The CDR3: CASSAGGITNEKLFF. The CDR3 region has the DNA TGTGCCAGTAGTGCAGGGGGCATCACTAATGAAAAACTGTTTTTT. The rearrangement links TRBV19 to TRBJ1-4, with 8 bases fitting TRBD1. V dropped 5 bases and J dropped 2; count of bases not matched to a gene: 4. Germline V gene sequence: CDR1 LNHDA, CDR2 SQIVND (reference sequence). The CDR3 has 15 residues. The complete variable domain, with remaining parts taken from reference TRBV19 and TRBJ1-4, reads DGGITQSPKYLFRKEGQNVTLSCEQNLNHDAMYWYRQDPGQGLRLIYYSQIVNDFQKGDIAEGYSVSREKKESFPLTVTSAQKNPTAFYLCASSAGGITNEKLFFGSGTQLSVL.

The rearrangement links TRBV27 to TRBJ2-7; D perhaps matches TRBD2 (6 bases). Germline V CDR1 and CDR2: MNHEY, SMNVEV (reference sequence). This CDR3 spans 15 amino acids. With 2 bases removed from V and 1 base from J, the gap between germline ends came to 12 bases. This chain's CDR3 is CASSLDMEGSYEQYF. The CDR3 DNA sequence: TGTGCCAGCAGTTTAGATATGGAGGGGTCCTACGAGCAGTACTTC.

This clone has a count of ten or more. This chain joins TRBV3-1 (or the pseudogene TRBV3-2) and TRBJ2-7; perhaps TRBD1 as D (5 bases). CDR1 is LGHDT and CDR2 is YNNKEL in the germline V gene (reference sequence). V lost 4 bases, J lost 3 bases, and 16 bases lay in between. The CDR3 length is 15 residues. CDR3 nucleotides: TGTGCCAGCAGCCCCTATGGGGCATACAGCTACGAGCAGTACTTC. It is translated as CASSPYGAYSYEQYF.

The V call is TRBV7-3, the J call TRBJ2-3, with a tentative D call TRBD2 (5 bases). This CDR3 region has 16 residues. Trimming removed 5 bases at V and 0 bases at J, with 15 bases between. In germline, CDR1 is SGHTA, CDR2 FQGTGA. The CDR3 loop reads CASSPRGGPSTDTQYF. The CDR3 region has the DNA TGTGCCAGCAGCCCTCGCGGAGGACCTAGCACAGATACGCAGTATTTT.

This clone was seen only once. The germline gene is not matched at one end of the junction; a read error may be the cause. The chain recombines TRBV12-3 or TRBV12-4 with TRBJ2-7; D is undetermined. The CDR3 length is 12 residues. The CDR3 loop reads CASSATPRSTHF. CDR3 DNA sequence: TGTGCCAGCAGTGCCACGCCGAGGTCTACTCACTTC.

The sample holds a few counts of this clone. CDR3 DNA sequence: TGTGCCACCAGCAGAGATAGCACAATTCTCTACGAGCAGTACTTC. Residues: CATSRDSTILYEQYF. This chain links TRBV15 with TRBJ2-7; D gene unclear. CDR1 is LNHNV, CDR2 YYDKDF, per germline (reference sequence). This CDR3 has 15 residues. V dropped 0 bases and J dropped 3 bases, with 12 bases sitting between them. The full variable domain, completed using reference TRBV15 and TRBJ2-7, is DAMVIQNPRYQVTQFGKPVTLSCSQTLNHNVMYWYQQKSSQAPKLLFHYYDKDFNNEADTPDNFQSRRPNTSFCFLDIRSPGLGDTAMYLCATSRDSTILYEQYFGPGTRLTVT.

The V gene is TRBV30, the J gene TRBJ1-5; the D is unclear. V was pared by 5 bases and J by 4 bases, with 12 bases between. Per germline, CDR1 GTSNPN and CDR2 SVGIG (reference sequence). The CDR3 is made up of 13 amino acids. The CDR3 DNA sequence: TGTGCCTGGGAGCCCGGGGATAATCAGCCCCAGCATTTT. This codes for CAWEPGDNQPQHF.

The chain is built from TRBV2 and TRBJ1-2, with D possibly matching TRBD1 (5 bases). The CDR3 loop spans 13 amino acids. The V end lost 8 bases, the J end lost 1 base, and 11 bases lay between the germline ends. Germline V gene lookup returns CDR1 SNHLY and CDR2 FYNNEI. This CDR3 reads CASGASFNYGYTF. The CDR3 DNA reads as TGTGCCAGCGGGGCGAGCTTTAACTATGGCTACACCTTC.

The chain employs TRBV4-3 and TRBJ2-7; the D gene is possibly TRBD1 (5 bases). This CDR3 spans 15 amino acids. Trimming removed 3 bases at V and 0 bases at J, with 12 bases between. CDR1 and CDR2 from the germline V gene are LGHNA and YSLEER. The CDR3 is CASSHKPTDSYEQYF. The DNA of the CDR3 is TGCGCCAGCAGCCACAAACCGACAGACTCCTACGAGCAGTACTTC.

The V and J genes are TRBV11-2 and TRBJ1-1; the D gene is possibly TRBD1 (5 bases). In germline, CDR1 is SGHAT, CDR2 FQNNGV. The V end was cut by 4 bases, the J end by 5 bases, with 11 bases between. CDR3 size: 13 residues. CDR3 bases: TGTGCCAGCAGCTACAGTCAGGGAACTGAAGCTTTCTTT. Residues: CASSYSQGTEAFF.

This chain links TRBV6-5 with TRBJ2-1; 7 nucleotides line up with TRBD1. Per the germline V gene, CDR1 is MNHEY and CDR2 is SVGAGI. V lost 6 bases, J lost 7 bases, and 9 bases stayed unmatched. The CDR3 covers 14 residues. The CDR3 region is CASRARTGANEQFF. The DNA for the CDR3 is TGTGCCAGCAGGGCCCGCACAGGGGCGAATGAGCAGTTCTTC.

V and J are TRBV27 and TRBJ1-1; D gene unclear. Trimming stripped 5 bases from V and 4 bases from J, with 14 bases between. In germline, CDR1 is MNHEY, CDR2 SMNVEV (reference sequence). This CDR3 is 14 amino acids long. The CDR3 DNA follows: TGTGCCAGCAGTCCGTTTAGTTCGAGCACTGAAGCTTTCTTT. It translates to CASSPFSSSTEAFF.